This TCR beta chain was identified during a study of Ad26.COV2.S vaccination and SARS-CoV-2 variants. As for this clone: Its antigen is undetermined.

The data were produced by immunoSEQ multiplex PCR, yet TCRdb's version contains in-frame clones alone and is incomplete. The sample records 410,000 or so clones, approximately 90% being singletons. Study results and caveats: Spike-specific CD8+ and CD4+ T cell responses reportedly showed substantial breadth after vaccination.

The CDR3 spans 14 residues. Germline lookup yields CDR1 SGHTA and CDR2 FQGNSA. V dropped 7 bases and J dropped 2 bases, with 13 bases sitting between them. Treatment denoted: roughly 19 received Ad26.COV2.S at low or high dose, single or two shots; roughly five received placebo; per-sample allocation not given. Samples came from day 63 after the first vaccine or placebo injection. The chain uses TRBV7-2 and TRBJ2-3; the D gene is possibly TRBD1 (6 bases). The source of this sequence is a person aged 18 to 59 who received the Ad26.COV2.S COVID-19 vaccine or a placebo. The material sequenced was peripheral blood, taken in a trial of Ad26.COV2.S vaccine versus placebo. CDR3 region: CASNPGQTTDTQYF. The CDR3 bases are TGTGCCAGCAACCCCGGACAGACCACAGATACGCAGTATTTT. Together with reference TRBV7-2 and TRBJ2-3, the CDR3 gives the full variable domain: GAGVSQSPSNKVTEKGKDVELRCDPISGHTALYWYRQSLGQGLEFLIYFQGNSAPDKSGLPSDRFSAERTGGSVSTLTIQRTQQEDSAVYLCASNPGQTTDTQYFGPGTRLTVL.